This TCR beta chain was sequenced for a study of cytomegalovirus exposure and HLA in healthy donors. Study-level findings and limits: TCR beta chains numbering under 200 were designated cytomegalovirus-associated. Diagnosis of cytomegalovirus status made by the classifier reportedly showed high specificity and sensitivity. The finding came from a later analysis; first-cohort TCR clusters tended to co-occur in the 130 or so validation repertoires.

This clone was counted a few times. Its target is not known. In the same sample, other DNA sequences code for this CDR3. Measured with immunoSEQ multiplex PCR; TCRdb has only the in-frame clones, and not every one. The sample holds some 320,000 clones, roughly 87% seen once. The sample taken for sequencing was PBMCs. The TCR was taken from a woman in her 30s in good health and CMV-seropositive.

The CDR3 reads CASSLGGNYGYTF. The CDR3 DNA is TGTGCCAGCAGTTTAGGGGGGAACTATGGCTACACCTTC. The chain uses TRBV27 and TRBJ1-2, with TRBD1 as a possible D gene (5 bases). The CDR3 has 13 amino acids. CDR1 and CDR2 (germline): MNHEY, SMNVEV (reference sequence). Trimming removed 2 bases at V and 2 bases at J, with 6 bases between.